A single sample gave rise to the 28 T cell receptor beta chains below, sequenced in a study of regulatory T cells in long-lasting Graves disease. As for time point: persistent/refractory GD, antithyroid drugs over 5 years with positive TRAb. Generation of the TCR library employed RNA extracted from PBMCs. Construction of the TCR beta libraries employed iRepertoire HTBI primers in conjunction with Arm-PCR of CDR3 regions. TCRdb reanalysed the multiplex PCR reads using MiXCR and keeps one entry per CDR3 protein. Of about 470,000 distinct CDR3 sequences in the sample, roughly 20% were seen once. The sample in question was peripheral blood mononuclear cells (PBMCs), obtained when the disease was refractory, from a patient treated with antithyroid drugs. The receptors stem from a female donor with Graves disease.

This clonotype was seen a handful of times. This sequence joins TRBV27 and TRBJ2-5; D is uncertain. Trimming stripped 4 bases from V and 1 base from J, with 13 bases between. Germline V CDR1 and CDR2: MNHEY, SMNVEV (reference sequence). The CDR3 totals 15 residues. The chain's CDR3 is CASSSLAGSQETQYF. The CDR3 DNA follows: TGTGCCAGCAGTTCACTCGCCGGGTCCCAAGAGACCCAGTACTTC.

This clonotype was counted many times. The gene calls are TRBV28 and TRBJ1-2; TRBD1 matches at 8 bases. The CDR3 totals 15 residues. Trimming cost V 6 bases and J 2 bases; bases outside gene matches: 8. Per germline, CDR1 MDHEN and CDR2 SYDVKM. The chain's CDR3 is CASSSQGAKNYGYTF. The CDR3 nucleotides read TGTGCCAGCAGCTCTCAGGGGGCTAAGAACTATGGCTACACCTTC.

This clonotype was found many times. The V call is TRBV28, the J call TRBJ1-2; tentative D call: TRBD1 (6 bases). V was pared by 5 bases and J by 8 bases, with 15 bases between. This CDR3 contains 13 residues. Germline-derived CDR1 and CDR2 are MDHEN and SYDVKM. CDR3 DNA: TGTGCCAGCAGTCTCTACAGGGAGGAGGGCTACACCTTC. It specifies CASSLYREEGYTF.

CDR3 amino acids: CASSSWTDINTEAFF. The CDR3 DNA reads TGTGCCAGCAGCTCCTGGACAGACATTAACACTGAAGCTTTCTTT. This chain links TRBV5-8 with TRBJ1-1; D might be TRBD1 (6 bases). Trimming pared 3 bases from V and 2 bases from J, leaving 14 bases between. There are 15 residues in the CDR3. Germline CDR1 SGHTS, CDR2 YDEGEE.

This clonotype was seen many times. CDR3 residues: CASTNGGGYEQYF. The CDR3 coding sequence is TGTGCCAGCACCAACGGGGGGGGCTACGAGCAGTACTTC. The V call is TRBV28, the J call TRBJ2-7; 8 bases line up with TRBD2. Losses at the gene ends were 7 bases for V and 3 bases for J; bases not matched to a gene: 5. The CDR3 spans 13 residues. The germline V gene has CDR1 MDHEN and CDR2 SYDVKM.

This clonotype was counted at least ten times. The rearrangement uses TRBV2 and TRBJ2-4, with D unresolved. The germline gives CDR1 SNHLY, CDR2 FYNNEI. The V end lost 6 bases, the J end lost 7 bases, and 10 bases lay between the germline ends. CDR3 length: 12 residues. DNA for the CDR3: TGTGCCAGCAGCACCGACCGCAACATTCAGTACTTC. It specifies CASSTDRNIQYF.

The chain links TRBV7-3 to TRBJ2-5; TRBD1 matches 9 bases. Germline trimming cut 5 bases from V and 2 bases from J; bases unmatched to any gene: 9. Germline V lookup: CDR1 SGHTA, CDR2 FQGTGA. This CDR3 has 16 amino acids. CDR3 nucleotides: TGTGCCAGCAGCCCCGGGACAGGGCGGGGGCAAGAGACCCAGTACTTC. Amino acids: CASSPGTGRGQETQYF.

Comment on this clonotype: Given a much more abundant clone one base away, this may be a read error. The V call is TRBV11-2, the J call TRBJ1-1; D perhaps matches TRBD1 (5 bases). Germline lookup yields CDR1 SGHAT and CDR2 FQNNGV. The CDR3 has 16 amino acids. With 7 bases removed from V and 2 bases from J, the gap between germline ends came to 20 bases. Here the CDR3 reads CASISARQRINTEAFF. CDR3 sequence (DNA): TGTGCCAGCATCTCTGCTCGACAGAGAATTAACACTGAAGCTTTCTTT.

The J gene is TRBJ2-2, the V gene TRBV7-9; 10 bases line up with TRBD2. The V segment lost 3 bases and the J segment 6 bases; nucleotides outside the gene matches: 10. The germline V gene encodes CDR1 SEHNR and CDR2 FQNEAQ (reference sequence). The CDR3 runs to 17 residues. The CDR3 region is CASSFLSGRAASGELFF. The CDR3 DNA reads TGTGCCAGCAGCTTTCTAAGCGGGAGGGCCGCCTCCGGGGAGCTGTTTTTT.

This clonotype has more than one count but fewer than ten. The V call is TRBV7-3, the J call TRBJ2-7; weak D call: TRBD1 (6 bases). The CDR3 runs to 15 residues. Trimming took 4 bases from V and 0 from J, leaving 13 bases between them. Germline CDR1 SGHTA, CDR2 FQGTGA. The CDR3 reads CASSSTGANSYEQYF. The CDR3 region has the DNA TGTGCCAGCAGCTCGACAGGCGCCAACTCCTACGAGCAGTACTTC.

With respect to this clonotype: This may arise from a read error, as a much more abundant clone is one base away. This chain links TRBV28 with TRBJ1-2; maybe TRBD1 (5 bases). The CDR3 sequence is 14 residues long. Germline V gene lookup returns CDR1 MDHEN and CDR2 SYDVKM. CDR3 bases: TGTGCCAGCGTGTCCGGAGGGGCGAGCTATGGCTACGCCTTC. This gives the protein CASVSGGASYGYAF.

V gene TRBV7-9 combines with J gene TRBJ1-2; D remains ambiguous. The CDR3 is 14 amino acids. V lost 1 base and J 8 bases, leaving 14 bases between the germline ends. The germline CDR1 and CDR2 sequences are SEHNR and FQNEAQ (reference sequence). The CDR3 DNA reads TGTGCCAGCAGCTTAGACCCGGACGTTGCGGGCTACACCTTC. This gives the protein CASSLDPDVAGYTF. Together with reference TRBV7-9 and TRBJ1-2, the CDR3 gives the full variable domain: DTGVSQNPRHKITKRGQNVTFRCDPISEHNRLYWYRQTLGQGPEFLTYFQNEAQLEKSRLLSDRFSAERPKGSFSTLEIQRTEQGDSAMYLCASSLDPDVAGYTFGSGTRLTVV.

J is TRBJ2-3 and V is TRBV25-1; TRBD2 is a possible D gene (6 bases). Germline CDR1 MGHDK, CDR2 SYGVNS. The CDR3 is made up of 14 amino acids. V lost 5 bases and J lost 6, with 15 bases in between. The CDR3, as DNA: TGTGCCAGCAGTCCCTCTAGCGTCTGGGATACGCAGTATTTT. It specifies CASSPSSVWDTQYF.

CDR3 amino acids: CASSEEWEGHNEQFF. For the CDR3, the DNA is TGTGCCAGCAGTGAAGAGTGGGAGGGCCACAATGAGCAGTTCTTC. This chain joins TRBV6-1 and TRBJ2-1; 7 bases are shared with TRBD2. CDR1 and CDR2 (germline): MNHNS, SASEGT. This CDR3 is 15 amino acids long. The J segment lost 5 bases and the V segment lost 1 base, leaving 5 bases of the junction unmatched.

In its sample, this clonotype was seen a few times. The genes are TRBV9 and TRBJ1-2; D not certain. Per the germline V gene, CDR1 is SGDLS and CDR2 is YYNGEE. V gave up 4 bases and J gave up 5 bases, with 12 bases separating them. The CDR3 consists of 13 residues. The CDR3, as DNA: TGTGCCAGCAGCCTAAGGAGGGATTATGGCTACACCTTC. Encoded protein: CASSLRRDYGYTF.

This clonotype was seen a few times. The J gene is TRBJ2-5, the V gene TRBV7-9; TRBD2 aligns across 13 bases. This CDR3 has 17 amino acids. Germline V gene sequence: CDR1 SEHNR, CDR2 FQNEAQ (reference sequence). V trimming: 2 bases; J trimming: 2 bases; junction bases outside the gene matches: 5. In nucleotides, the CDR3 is TGTGCCAGCAGCTTACTCCCGACTAGCGGGAGGCAAGAGACCCAGTACTTC. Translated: CASSLLPTSGRQETQYF.

CDR3 DNA: TGTGCCAGCAGCCCTCTACGGACAGTGAACACTGAAGCTTTCTTT. Protein: CASSPLRTVNTEAFF. The J gene is TRBJ1-1, the V gene TRBV6-1, with TRBD1 as a possible D gene (6 bases). From germline, CDR1 is MNHNS and CDR2 SASEGT. V lost 6 bases and J lost 0, with 14 bases in between. The CDR3 has 15 residues.

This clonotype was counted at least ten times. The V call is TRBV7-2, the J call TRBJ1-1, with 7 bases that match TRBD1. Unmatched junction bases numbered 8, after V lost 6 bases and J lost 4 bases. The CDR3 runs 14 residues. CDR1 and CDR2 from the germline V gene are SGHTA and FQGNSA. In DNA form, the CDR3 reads TGTGCCAGCAGGTTCAGGGGGTTGGGCACTGAAGCTTTCTTT. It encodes CASRFRGLGTEAFF.

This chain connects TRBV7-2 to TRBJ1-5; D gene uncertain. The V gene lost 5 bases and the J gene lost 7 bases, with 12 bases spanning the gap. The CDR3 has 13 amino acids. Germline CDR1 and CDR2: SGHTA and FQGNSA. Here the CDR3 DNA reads TGTGCCAGCAGCCCCCTAAGCGAGCAGCCCCAGCATTTT. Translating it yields CASSPLSEQPQHF.

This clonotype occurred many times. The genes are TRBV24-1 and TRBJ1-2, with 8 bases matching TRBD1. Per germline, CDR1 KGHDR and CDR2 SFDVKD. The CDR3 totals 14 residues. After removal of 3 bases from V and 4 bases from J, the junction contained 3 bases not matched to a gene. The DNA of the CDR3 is TGTGCCACCAGTGATCAAGGACAGGGCTATGGCTACACCTTC. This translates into CATSDQGQGYGYTF.

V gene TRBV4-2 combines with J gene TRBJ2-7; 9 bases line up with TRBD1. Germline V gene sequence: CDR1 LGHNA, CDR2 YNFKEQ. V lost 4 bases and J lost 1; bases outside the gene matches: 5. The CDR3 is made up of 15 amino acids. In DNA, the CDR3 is TGTGCCAGCAGCCCCCGGACAGGGGATTCCTACGAGCAGTACTTC. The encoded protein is CASSPRTGDSYEQYF.

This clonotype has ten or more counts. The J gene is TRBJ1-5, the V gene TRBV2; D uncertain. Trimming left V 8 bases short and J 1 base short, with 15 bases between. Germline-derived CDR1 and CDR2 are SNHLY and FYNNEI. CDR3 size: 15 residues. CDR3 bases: TGTGCCAGCGGAGCTGAGGCGACCAGCAATCAGCCCCAGCATTTT. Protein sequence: CASGAEATSNQPQHF.

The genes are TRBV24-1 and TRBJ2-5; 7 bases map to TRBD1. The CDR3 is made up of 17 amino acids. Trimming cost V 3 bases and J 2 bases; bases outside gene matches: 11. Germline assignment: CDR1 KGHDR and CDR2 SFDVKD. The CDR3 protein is CATSDTLETGQQETQYF. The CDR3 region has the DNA TGTGCCACCAGTGATACCCTAGAGACAGGGCAACAAGAGACCCAGTACTTC.

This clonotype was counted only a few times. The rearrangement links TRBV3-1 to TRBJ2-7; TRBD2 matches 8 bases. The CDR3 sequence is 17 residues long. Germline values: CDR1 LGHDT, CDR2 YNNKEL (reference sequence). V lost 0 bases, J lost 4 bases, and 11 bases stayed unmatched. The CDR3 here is CASSQDPGGGPRYEQYF. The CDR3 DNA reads TGTGCCAGCAGCCAAGATCCTGGCGGGGGGCCGAGGTACGAGCAGTACTTC.

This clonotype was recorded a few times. This CDR3 is CASSADRTDNTGELFF. CDR3 DNA: TGCGCCAGCAGTGCGGATCGGACAGACAACACCGGGGAGCTGTTTTTT. The V call is TRBV10-1, the J call TRBJ2-2, with D perhaps matching TRBD1 (6 bases). The CDR3 is 16 residues long. The germline V gene encodes CDR1 WNHNN and CDR2 SYGVQD (reference sequence). With 4 bases removed from V and 2 bases from J, the gap between germline ends came to 14 bases.

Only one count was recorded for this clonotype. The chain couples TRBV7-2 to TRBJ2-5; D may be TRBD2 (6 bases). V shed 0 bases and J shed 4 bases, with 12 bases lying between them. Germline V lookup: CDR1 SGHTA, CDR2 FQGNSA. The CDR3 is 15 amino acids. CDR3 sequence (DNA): TGTGCCAGCAGCTTAGCGCGCGGGAAGGGAGAGACCCAGTACTTC. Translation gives CASSLARGKGETQYF.

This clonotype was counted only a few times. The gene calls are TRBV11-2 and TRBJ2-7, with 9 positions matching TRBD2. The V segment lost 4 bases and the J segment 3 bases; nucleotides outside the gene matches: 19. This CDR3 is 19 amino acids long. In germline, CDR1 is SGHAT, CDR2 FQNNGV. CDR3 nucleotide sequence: TGTGCCAGCAGCTCCGATGGACTAGCGACAACTCTTAGGGGCTACGAGCAGTACTTC. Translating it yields CASSSDGLATTLRGYEQYF.

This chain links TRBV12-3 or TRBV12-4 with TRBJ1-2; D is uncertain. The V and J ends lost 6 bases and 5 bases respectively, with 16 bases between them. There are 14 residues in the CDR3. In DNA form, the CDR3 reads TGTGCCAGCAGACCGAGTCGCCGAGATTATGGCTACACCTTC. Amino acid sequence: CASRPSRRDYGYTF.